This T cell receptor beta chain appears in the sequencing data of a study of blood T cell repertoires in COVID-19. Across the whole study: Acute-phase and convalescent COVID-19 samples originated in the United States, Italy and Spain. Sample material is recorded as cDNA or gDNA derived from T cells, B-cell-depleted T cells, or PBMCs.

The CDR3 contains 15 residues. V lost 4 bases and J lost 5; bases outside the gene matches: 12. Germline loops: CDR1 SGHKS, CDR2 YYEKEE (reference sequence). Original analysis: Reference gene primer amplification gave estimated nucleated cell counts. Using immunoSEQ multiplex PCR, the repertoire was profiled, and TCRdb retains in-frame clones only, with some absent. V, J and clone size reflect that table, while D and trimming were determined from the DNA. Among around 88,000 clones listed, over 90% were seen once. Sequencing was performed on peripheral blood. This chain uses TRBV5-5 with TRBJ2-7; TRBD1 aligns across 7 bases. The receptor's source is a man aged 55 to 69 with acute or convalescent COVID-19. The CDR3 loop reads CASSRRDRETHEQYF. CDR3 nucleotides: TGTGCCAGCAGCCGAAGAGACAGGGAAACTCACGAGCAGTACTTC. Full variable domain (remainder filled in from reference TRBV5-5 and TRBJ2-7): DAGVTQSPTHLIKTRGQQVTLRCSPISGHKSVSWYQQVLGQGPQFIFQYYEKEERGRGNFPDRFSARQFPNYSSELNVNALLLGDSALYLCASSRRDRETHEQYFGPGTRLTVT.